The 31 T cell receptor beta chains presented below share a single source sample, sequenced in a study of blood T cell repertoires in COVID-19. Profiling relied on immunoSEQ multiplex PCR, and the TCRdb table lists in-frame clones only, not all of them. The table lists approximately 200,000 clones, about 87% of them singletons. Sequenced material: PBMCs or T cells enriched from blood (not recorded which). These receptors all come from a woman aged 25 to 45 who had been exposed to COVID-19.

This rearrangement joins TRBV5-1 to TRBJ1-3; 10 nucleotides agree with TRBD1. This CDR3 has 15 residues. Per germline, CDR1 SGHRS and CDR2 YFSETQ. V was pared by 4 bases and J by 3 bases, with 4 bases of the junction left unmatched. The CDR3: CASSLDRGDGNTIYF. CDR3 coding DNA: TGCGCCAGCAGCCTGGACAGGGGGGATGGAAACACCATATATTTT.

J is TRBJ2-1 and V is TRBV29-1, with D possibly being TRBD2 (6 bases). CDR1 is SQVTM and CDR2 is ANQGSEA in the germline V gene. Trimming took 6 bases from V and 0 from J, leaving 18 bases between them. This CDR3 has 16 residues. CDR3 nucleotide sequence: TGCAGCGTCGACGACGAGGAGGGGCTCTCCTACAATGAGCAGTTCTTC. The encoded protein is CSVDDEEGLSYNEQFF.

The J gene is TRBJ2-1, the V gene TRBV9, with D perhaps matching TRBD1 (5 bases). Germline values: CDR1 SGDLS, CDR2 YYNGEE. This CDR3 contains 16 residues. V shed 0 bases and J shed 8 bases, with 18 bases lying between them. CDR3 nucleotide sequence: TGTGCCAGCAGCGTAGGCCCAGGGCCTTTGTGGGATGAGCAGTTCTTC. Its translation: CASSVGPGPLWDEQFF.

This clone was seen a few times. This chain joins TRBV7-3 and TRBJ1-3; TRBD1 agrees at 7 bases. CDR1 is SGHTA and CDR2 is FQGTGA in the germline V gene. This CDR3 is built from 19 residues. Trimming took 2 bases from V and 0 from J; bases not matched to a gene: 13. The CDR3 loop is CASSLSPQGDRASGNTIYF. The CDR3 region has the DNA TGTGCCAGCAGCTTATCCCCACAGGGCGACAGGGCCTCTGGAAACACCATATATTTT.

The chain couples TRBV10-2 to TRBJ1-4; no clear D gene. CDR1 WSHSY and CDR2 SAAADI come from the germline V gene. The CDR3 extends over 17 amino acids. V was pared by 0 bases and J by 8 bases, with 19 bases between. The CDR3 reads CASSESTARVAGEKLFF. CDR3 DNA: TGCGCCAGCAGTGAGTCGACCGCGAGGGTGGCGGGCGAAAAACTGTTTTTT.

The CDR3: CASSPSGEHNEQFF. DNA for the CDR3: TGTGCCAGCAGCCCTAGCGGAGAACACAATGAGCAGTTCTTC. This chain uses TRBV11-1 with TRBJ2-1, with 7 bases that match TRBD2. V shed 5 bases and J 5 bases; nucleotides not matched to a gene: 6. Germline loops: CDR1 SGHAT, CDR2 FQDESV (reference sequence). CDR3 length equals 14 residues.

V usage is TRBV5-1 and J usage is TRBJ1-6, with 10 bases aligning to TRBD1. From germline, CDR1 is SGHRS and CDR2 YFSETQ. This CDR3 comprises 16 residues. After removal of 3 bases from V and 8 bases from J, the junction contained 8 bases not matched to a gene. The CDR3 spells CASSSPGQGRDSPLHF. In DNA form, the CDR3 reads TGCGCCAGCAGCTCGCCGGGACAGGGGAGGGATTCACCCCTCCACTTT.

CDR3 sequence reads: CATSQIRRMNTEAFF. The CDR3 DNA sequence: TGTGCCACCAGCCAAATCCGGCGGATGAACACTGAAGCTTTCTTT. The chain links TRBV15 to TRBJ1-1; D unresolved. V was pared by 5 bases and J by 0 bases, with 13 bases between. The CDR3 consists of 15 residues. The V gene's germline CDR1 is LNHNV and CDR2 YYDKDF (reference sequence).

The chain carries TRBV2 and TRBJ2-1; D is perhaps TRBD2 (6 bases). Trimming stripped 6 bases from V and 4 bases from J, with 13 bases between. This CDR3 spans 14 amino acids. Germline CDR1 is SNHLY and CDR2 is FYNNEI. The CDR3 coding sequence is TGTGCCAGCAGCCCGTCTAGCGCTTACAATGAGCAGTTCTTC. Protein: CASSPSSAYNEQFF.

The table lists this clone with a count of one. The chain carries TRBV5-6 and TRBJ2-1, with a tentative D call TRBD1 (5 bases). The CDR3 has 11 amino acids. Trimming stripped 2 bases from V and 10 bases from J, with 7 bases between. Per germline, CDR1 SGHDT and CDR2 YYEEEE. Here the CDR3 reads CASSLRGEQFF. CDR3 in DNA: TGTGCCAGCAGCTTAAGGGGAGAGCAGTTCTTC.

The rearrangement joins TRBV7-6 to TRBJ2-1; 11 bases are shared with TRBD2. Losses at the gene ends were 5 bases for V and 4 bases for J; bases not matched to a gene: 4. Germline values: CDR1 SGHVS, CDR2 FNYEAQ. This CDR3 has 15 residues. Written as DNA, the CDR3 is TGTGCCAGCAGCACCGGGACTAGCGGATACAATGAGCAGTTCTTC. Protein sequence: CASSTGTSGYNEQFF.

Regarding this clone: A much larger clone sits a single nucleotide away, making a read error possible. The rearrangement joins TRBV2 to TRBJ1-1, with 11 bases lining up with TRBD1. The CDR3 runs to 14 residues. The germline V gene has CDR1 SNHLY and CDR2 FYNNEI. The V and J ends lost 3 bases and 4 bases, in that order; junction bases with no gene match: 1. CDR3 in amino acids: CASSEGTGGTEAFF. In DNA form, the CDR3 reads TGTGCCAGCAGTGAGGGGACAGGGGGCACTGAAGCTTTCTTT.

This clone was found once. This chain connects TRBV30 to TRBJ1-5, with D perhaps matching TRBD1 (5 bases). V was pared by 0 bases and J by 2 bases, with 11 bases between. Germline-derived CDR1 and CDR2 are GTSNPN and SVGIG (reference sequence). The length of the CDR3 is 15 residues. As DNA, the CDR3 is TGTGCCTGGAGTGTACCAGGGTATGGCAATCAGCCCCAGCATTTT. Protein sequence: CAWSVPGYGNQPQHF.

The sample holds one count of this clone. The chain has TRBV7-2 and TRBJ1-2, with 8 bases matching TRBD1. The germline CDR1 and CDR2 sequences are SGHTA and FQGNSA. Unmatched junction bases numbered 8, after V lost 5 bases and J lost 3 bases. The CDR3 consists of 15 residues. CDR3 region: CASSPRGPRDYGYTF. CDR3 DNA sequence: TGTGCCAGCAGCCCCAGGGGGCCGCGAGACTATGGCTACACCTTC.

The V and J genes are TRBV6-5 and TRBJ2-3, with 8 positions matching TRBD1. V lost 6 bases to trimming and J lost 3 bases; unmatched junction nucleotides: 5. The CDR3 runs to 14 residues. Germline assignment: CDR1 MNHEY and CDR2 SVGAGI. The CDR3 here is CASSPGQGTDTQYF. CDR3 coding DNA: TGTGCCAGCAGCCCCGGACAGGGAACAGATACGCAGTATTTT.

This clone was seen only once. The gene calls are TRBV27 and TRBJ2-1, with TRBD2 matching 7 bases. Germline V gives CDR1 MNHEY, CDR2 SMNVEV (reference sequence). V was pared by 6 bases and J by 16 bases, with 15 bases of the junction left unmatched. There are 13 residues in the CDR3. Written as DNA, the CDR3 is TGTGCCAGCAGCTACACTACCGGGACTATTTTTTTCTTC. It yields the protein CASSYTTGTIFFF.

The chain has TRBV19 and TRBJ2-5, with TRBD1 identical over 9 bases. V shed 5 bases and J 5 bases; nucleotides not matched to a gene: 6. This CDR3 region has 14 residues. Germline V gives CDR1 LNHDA, CDR2 SQIVND (reference sequence). CDR3 protein: CASSPGQGWETQYF. CDR3 coding DNA: TGTGCCAGTAGTCCAGGACAGGGGTGGGAGACCCAGTACTTC.

The chain links TRBV28 to TRBJ1-4; weak D call: TRBD1 (6 bases). V was clipped by 2 bases and J by 10 bases, with 20 bases between them. Germline V gene data show CDR1 as MDHEN and CDR2 as SYDVKM. The CDR3 consists of 16 residues. The CDR3 protein is CASSLEAQGGQGKLFF. Here the CDR3 DNA reads TGTGCCAGCAGTTTAGAGGCACAGGGTGGTCAAGGAAAACTGTTTTTT.

This clone was found once. CDR3 in DNA: TGTGCCAGCAGCCTCGGGACTAGCGGGAAAAATGAGCAGTTCTTC. Translating gives CASSLGTSGKNEQFF. The V and J genes are TRBV4-2 and TRBJ2-1, with 13 bases fitting TRBD2. The CDR3 is 15 residues long. Germline V gene lookup returns CDR1 LGHNA and CDR2 YNFKEQ. V was pared by 4 bases and J by 7 bases, with 4 bases of the junction left unmatched.

The chain joins TRBV2 to TRBJ2-1; 7 nucleotides match TRBD2. This CDR3 is 14 amino acids long. After removal of 6 bases from V and 5 bases from J, the junction contained 7 bases not matched to a gene. Germline V CDR1 and CDR2: SNHLY, FYNNEI. The CDR3 loop is CASRLARSNNEQFF. In DNA form, the CDR3 reads TGTGCCAGCAGACTAGCGAGATCAAACAATGAGCAGTTCTTC.

In its sample, this clone was seen once. The chain has TRBV6-5 and TRBJ1-1; D call uncertain. This CDR3 is built from 13 residues. V was shortened by 7 bases and J by 5 bases, with 14 bases between the two germline ends. Per the germline V gene, CDR1 is MNHEY and CDR2 is SVGAGI. CDR3 in amino acids: CASIEEGWTEAFF. The DNA of the CDR3 is TGTGCCAGCATCGAAGAGGGCTGGACTGAAGCTTTCTTT.

This clone was counted between two and nine times. The chain combines TRBV24-1 with TRBJ2-1, with TRBD2 identical over 8 bases. In germline, CDR1 is KGHDR, CDR2 SFDVKD. V lost 7 bases and J lost 6; bases outside the gene matches: 10. The CDR3 runs 15 residues. CDR3 sequence (DNA): TGTGCCACCAGCGCTGGGACTAGAGATCTCAATGAGCAGTTCTTC. Amino acids: CATSAGTRDLNEQFF.

The V gene is TRBV7-8, the J gene TRBJ1-1, with 7 bases aligning to TRBD1. Germline V lookup: CDR1 SGHVS, CDR2 FQNEAQ. This CDR3 spans 17 amino acids. V trimming: 5 bases; J trimming: 0 bases; junction bases outside the gene matches: 12. CDR3 sequence: CASSAYSTGTMNTEAFF. Written as DNA, the CDR3 is TGTGCCAGCAGCGCCTACTCGACAGGGACCATGAACACTGAAGCTTTCTTT.

This clone was counted once. The chain has TRBV2 and TRBJ2-3, with 7 bases lining up with TRBD2. Germline V gives CDR1 SNHLY, CDR2 FYNNEI. The V and J ends lost 7 bases and 4 bases, in that order; junction bases with no gene match: 11. The CDR3 is 15 residues long. CDR3: CASKYGLGRADTQYF. Here the CDR3 DNA reads TGTGCCAGCAAATACGGACTAGGTCGCGCAGATACGCAGTATTTT.

The gene calls are TRBV5-1 and TRBJ1-3; 12 bases fit TRBD1. The germline gives CDR1 SGHRS, CDR2 YFSETQ. This CDR3 is 13 amino acids long. V was clipped by 4 bases and J by 8 bases; unmatched bases: 1. In nucleotides, the CDR3 is TGCGCCAGCAGCCGGGACAGGGGGCACACCATATATTTT. Translation: CASSRDRGHTIYF. The full variable domain, with the rest looked up from reference TRBV5-1 and TRBJ1-3, is KAGVTQTPRYLIKTRGQQVTLSCSPISGHRSVSWYQQTPGQGLQFLFEYFSETQRNKGNFPGRFSGRQFSNSRSEMNVSTLELGDSALYLCASSRDRGHTIYFGEGSWLTVV.

V gene TRBV19 combines with J gene TRBJ1-5; the match to TRBD1 covers 7 bases. CDR1 LNHDA and CDR2 SQIVND come from the germline V gene (reference sequence). The V gene end was trimmed by 6 bases and the J gene end by 7 bases; junction bases not matched to a gene: 15. The CDR3 sequence is 16 residues long. DNA for the CDR3: TGTGCCAGTAGCCTCCGAAGCAGACAGGGCGAACAGCCCCAGCATTTT. Protein: CASSLRSRQGEQPQHF. Full variable domain (missing parts from reference TRBV19 and TRBJ1-5): DGGITQSPKYLFRKEGQNVTLSCEQNLNHDAMYWYRQDPGQGLRLIYYSQIVNDFQKGDIAEGYSVSREKKESFPLTVTSAQKNPTAFYLCASSLRSRQGEQPQHFGDGTRLSIL.

This rearrangement joins TRBV12-5 to TRBJ1-1; 7 positions match TRBD1. The CDR3 is 16 amino acids. The V gene end was trimmed by 2 bases and the J gene end by 0 bases; junction bases not matched to a gene: 6. The germline V gene encodes CDR1 LGHNT and CDR2 FRNRAP. In DNA form, the CDR3 reads TGTGCTAGTGGTTTGTGGGGGACAGTCATGAACACTGAAGCTTTCTTT. It specifies CASGLWGTVMNTEAFF.

J is TRBJ1-2 and V is TRBV5-1; no firm D call. This CDR3 has 12 amino acids. Germline lookup yields CDR1 SGHRS and CDR2 YFSETQ. With 4 bases removed from V and 8 bases from J, the gap between germline ends came to 12 bases. The CDR3 DNA reads as TGCGCCAGCAGCCAACAGTCGGCCGGCTACACCTTC. Translating it yields CASSQQSAGYTF.

V usage is TRBV9 and J usage is TRBJ2-2, with 7 bases identical to TRBD2. CDR3 length: 15 residues. Germline loops: CDR1 SGDLS, CDR2 YYNGEE. Trimming at V came to 0 bases and at J to 7 bases, leaving 6 bases not matched to a gene. CDR3 nucleotides: TGTGCCAGCAGCGTAGGACTAGCAGGAAACGGGGAGCTGTTTTTT. Translation: CASSVGLAGNGELFF.

This chain joins TRBV12-3 or TRBV12-4 and TRBJ1-1; D is possibly TRBD1 (6 bases). The CDR3 contains 13 residues. Trimming shortened V by 5 bases and J by 7 bases, and 14 bases separated the two germline ends. DNA of the CDR3: TGTGCCAGCAGTCGCCACCGGACAGATGAAGCTTTCTTT. It encodes CASSRHRTDEAFF.

V is TRBV28 and J is TRBJ2-5; 12 bases align to TRBD2. The trim removed 1 base at V and 3 bases at J, leaving 3 bases unmatched. Per the germline V gene, CDR1 is MDHEN and CDR2 is SYDVKM. This CDR3 has 16 amino acids. CDR3 bases: TGTGCCAGCAGTTTATACCTAGCGGGAGGGGAAGAGACCCAGTACTTC. Protein: CASSLYLAGGEETQYF.